A single sample is the source of the 8 T cell receptor beta chains below, sequenced in a study of blood T cell repertoires in COVID-19. TCRdb's copy holds only in-frame clones and misses some; the assay was immunoSEQ multiplex PCR. The table includes just under 350,000 clones, approximately 90% detected once. Sequencing was done on a sample of peripheral blood. The source is a woman aged 18 to 35 who had recovered from COVID-19.

This clone was observed once. The chain couples TRBV13 to TRBJ2-1; 9 bases fit TRBD2. Per the germline V gene, CDR1 is PRHDT and CDR2 is FYEKMQ (reference sequence). V gave up 5 bases and J gave up 4 bases; unmatched junction bases: 6. This CDR3 spans 15 amino acids. For the CDR3, the DNA is TGTGCCAGCAGCAAAAGCGGGAGGCTTTACAATGAGCAGTTCTTC. It specifies CASSKSGRLYNEQFF.

This sequence joins TRBV7-6 and TRBJ2-1; D unclear. CDR3 length: 14 amino acids. Germline V gene sequence: CDR1 SGHVS, CDR2 FNYEAQ. Trimming shortened V by 5 bases and J by 8 bases, and 16 bases separated the two germline ends. The CDR3, as DNA: TGTGCCAGCAGCCCTAGAACCGGCCGGTATGAGCAGTTCTTC. Translation: CASSPRTGRYEQFF.

The chain recombines TRBV3-1 (or the pseudogene TRBV3-2) with TRBJ1-3; no clear D gene. The CDR3 sequence is 15 residues long. Germline V lookup: CDR1 LGHDT, CDR2 YNNKEL (reference sequence). The ends were cut back, 0 bases at V and 0 bases at J, with 6 bases in the middle. As DNA, the CDR3 is TGTGCCAGCAGCCAAGACCGAGTCTCTGGAAACACCATATATTTT. Amino acids: CASSQDRVSGNTIYF.

The chain recombines TRBV6-5 with TRBJ1-5; 8 bases align to TRBD1. With 2 bases clipped from V and 7 bases from J, the junction kept 4 bases outside the gene matches. Germline V gene sequence: CDR1 MNHEY, CDR2 SVGAGI. The CDR3 length is 14 residues. The CDR3 here is CASSYGTGGQPQHF. Written as DNA, the CDR3 is TGTGCCAGCAGTTACGGGACAGGAGGCCAGCCCCAGCATTTT.

The genes are TRBV20-1 and TRBJ2-1; D not certain. The CDR3 runs 11 residues. Germline V gene data show CDR1 as DFQATT and CDR2 as SNEGSKA (reference sequence). The V and J ends lost 1 base and 4 bases respectively, with 2 bases between them. CDR3 bases: TGCAGTGCTAGAGTATACAATGAGCAGTTCTTC. Amino acid sequence: CSARVYNEQFF.

The CDR3 sequence is CASSEYTGNTEAFF. The CDR3 DNA follows: TGTGCCAGCAGTGAATATACGGGTAACACTGAAGCTTTCTTT. The V and J genes are TRBV25-1 and TRBJ1-1; D remains ambiguous. Deletions cut 0 bases from V and 2 bases from J, with 7 bases between. This CDR3 is built from 14 residues. Germline V gives CDR1 MGHDK, CDR2 SYGVNS.

V usage is TRBV2 and J usage is TRBJ2-1; weak D call: TRBD1 (5 bases). V dropped 5 bases and J dropped 4 bases, with 15 bases sitting between them. From germline, CDR1 is SNHLY and CDR2 FYNNEI. CDR3 size: 15 residues. The CDR3 sequence is CASSPWSGIYNEQFF. CDR3 in DNA: TGTGCCAGCAGTCCATGGTCAGGGATTTACAATGAGCAGTTCTTC.

V usage is TRBV30 and J usage is TRBJ1-6; a weak D match, TRBD1 (6 bases). The CDR3 runs 13 residues. The germline CDR1 and CDR2 sequences are GTSNPN and SVGIG (reference sequence). With 4 bases removed from V and 7 bases from J, the gap between germline ends came to 11 bases. CDR3 DNA: TGTGCCTGGACCGGGACACAGAATTCACCCCTCCACTTT. Translating it yields CAWTGTQNSPLHF.